Sequencing of this TCR beta chain was carried out in a study of high-grade serous ovarian cancer treatment subgroups. Study at large: Mean per sample: approximately 13,000 reads, several thousand unique TCR beta rearrangements.

In the case of this clone: Its antigen is currently unknown.

Study-wide findings and caveats: Repertoire analysis covered CDR3 alone, not CDR1 or CDR2. Same-patient tumor repertoires overlapped at roughly 0.095 to 0.8; different patients barely overlapped. These tumor repertoires lack spatial information from bulk sequencing.

Data came from immunoSEQ multiplex PCR; TCRdb stores just in-frame clones and leaves some out. The table has about 6,800 clones, 70% to 80% seen once; the top ten hold 5.5% to 8%. Tumor samples were taken before definitive surgery or chemotherapy. The source material was tumor tissue. This clonotype was sampled from a human donor with high-grade serous ovarian cancer.

CDR3 protein: CASSRPGGSYEQYF. The CDR3 DNA reads TGTGCCAGCAGCCGACCCGGCGGGTCCTACGAGCAGTACTTC. The chain uses TRBV27 and TRBJ2-7, with D maybe TRBD2 (5 bases). The V gene lost 6 bases and the J gene lost 1 base, with 13 bases spanning the gap. Germline-derived CDR1 and CDR2 are MNHEY and SMNVEV (reference sequence). CDR3 length equals 14 residues.